This passage covers 15 T cell receptor beta chains from one sample sequenced in a study of PD-1 blockade in classical Hodgkin lymphoma. Repertoires were generated with immunoSEQ multiplex PCR, while TCRdb's copy carries only in-frame clones and drops some. The data hold about 33,000 clones, with around 94% observed a single time. Time point of the sample: newly diagnosed, previously untreated cHL patient sample. The material sequenced was peripheral blood mononuclear cells (PBMCs). The receptor set was obtained from a human donor with classical Hodgkin lymphoma.

The V gene is TRBV2, the J gene TRBJ2-7, with D tentatively TRBD1 (6 bases). The CDR3 extends over 12 amino acids. Trimming stripped 8 bases from V and 6 bases from J, with 14 bases between. CDR1 and CDR2 (germline): SNHLY, FYNNEI. CDR3 residues: CASVGQRGEQYF. The CDR3 coding sequence is TGTGCCAGCGTCGGACAGAGAGGCGAGCAGTACTTC.

The chain combines TRBV7-9 with TRBJ2-1; D unclear. Germline loops: CDR1 SEHNR, CDR2 FQNEAQ (reference sequence). This CDR3 has 12 amino acids. V shed 1 base and J shed 15 bases, with 13 bases lying between them. The CDR3 here is CASSLDGPAAFF. The CDR3 DNA reads TGTGCCAGCAGCTTAGATGGTCCGGCGGCGTTCTTC.

Concerning this clone itself: Other nucleotide sequences in the sample specify the same CDR3. This chain uses TRBV13 with TRBJ2-5; D unresolved. CDR3 length: 11 residues. Germline CDR1 reads PRHDT; CDR2 reads FYEKMQ (reference sequence). The V end was cut by 8 bases, the J end by 1 base, with 5 bases between. The CDR3 is CASSFQETQYF. CDR3 nucleotide sequence: TGTGCCAGCTCTTTCCAAGAGACCCAGTACTTC.

This chain links TRBV7-2 with TRBJ2-3, with D possibly matching TRBD1 (6 bases). The CDR3 contains 14 residues. V lost 2 bases and J lost 4, with 10 bases in between. Per germline, CDR1 SGHTA and CDR2 FQGNSA. The CDR3 sequence is CASSLQGWADTQYF. The CDR3, as DNA: TGTGCCAGCAGCTTACAGGGGTGGGCAGATACGCAGTATTTT.

This chain connects TRBV6-1 to TRBJ2-1, with 7 bases aligning to TRBD1. CDR3 size: 19 residues. Germline V gene lookup returns CDR1 MNHNS and CDR2 SASEGT. The J segment lost 4 bases and the V segment lost 3 bases, leaving 18 bases of the junction unmatched. DNA for the CDR3: TGTGCCAGCAGTGACCCCGACTACGACACAGGGGTACTGTACAATGAGCAGTTCTTC. Its protein product is CASSDPDYDTGVLYNEQFF.

The chain joins TRBV18 to TRBJ1-1, with 8 bases fitting TRBD1. V lost 3 bases and J lost 6; bases outside the gene matches: 6. Per germline, CDR1 KGHSH and CDR2 LQKENI. The CDR3 consists of 14 residues. CDR3 sequence (DNA): TGTGCCAGCTCACCTGACAGGGGCGGAGCTGAAGCTTTCTTT. It encodes CASSPDRGGAEAFF.

The chain carries TRBV13 and TRBJ1-2; no firm D call. Per the germline V gene, CDR1 is PRHDT and CDR2 is FYEKMQ (reference sequence). The ends were cut back, 4 bases at V and 8 bases at J, with 17 bases in the middle. CDR3 length equals 14 residues. In DNA form, the CDR3 reads TGTGCCAGCAGCTCCCCTGGGAGCCTAGGAGGCTACACCTTC. Its translation: CASSSPGSLGGYTF.

The chain recombines TRBV27 with TRBJ2-7; TRBD2 might be the D (6 bases). V was clipped by 3 bases and J by 0 bases, with 12 bases between them. CDR3 length: 15 amino acids. The germline gives CDR1 MNHEY, CDR2 SMNVEV (reference sequence). The CDR3 DNA is TGTGCCAGCAGTTTCGGGACTCCGAGCTCCTACGAGCAGTACTTC. This sequence encodes CASSFGTPSSYEQYF.

V usage is TRBV10-1 and J usage is TRBJ2-1; D may be TRBD1 (5 bases). The CDR3 runs to 10 residues. V was clipped by 11 bases and J by 13 bases, with 15 bases between them. Germline V CDR1 and CDR2: WNHNN, SYGVQD (reference sequence). The DNA for the CDR3 is TGCGCCGCCCTCCAGGGAAAACAGTTCTTC. Amino acid sequence: CAALQGKQFF.

This chain uses TRBV6-5 with TRBJ1-1; a possible D gene is TRBD1 (6 bases). Trimming cost V 5 bases and J 0 bases, with 13 bases left between them. The CDR3 totals 15 residues. CDR1 and CDR2 (germline): MNHEY, SVGAGI. The CDR3 region is CASSQTTGVNTEAFF. For the CDR3, the DNA is TGTGCCAGCAGTCAAACGACAGGAGTGAACACTGAAGCTTTCTTT.

V and J are TRBV28 and TRBJ1-5; possibly TRBD1 for D (5 bases). Trimming cost V 5 bases and J 9 bases, with 29 bases left between them. The CDR3 spans 18 residues. From germline, CDR1 is MDHEN and CDR2 SYDVKM. CDR3 nucleotides: TGTGCCAGCAGTCCTCCTGGTATGGGGCAGGCCCGCCCGGGGCCCCAGCATTTT. It is translated as CASSPPGMGQARPGPQHF.

The rearrangement uses TRBV5-4 and TRBJ2-5; D is unresolved. This CDR3 is 13 amino acids long. Germline V gene sequence: CDR1 SGHNT, CDR2 YYREEE (reference sequence). Between the trimmed V and J ends, which lost 2 bases and 3 bases, there was a span of 8 bases. The CDR3, as DNA: TGTGCCAGCAGCTTAGATGGGGAAGAGACCCAGTACTTC. This sequence encodes CASSLDGEETQYF.

This clone came up once. This sequence joins TRBV6-1 and TRBJ2-7; D is ambiguous. There are 14 residues in the CDR3. Germline V CDR1 and CDR2: MNHNS, SASEGT. Between the trimmed V and J ends, which lost 4 bases and 0 bases, there was a span of 10 bases. CDR3 nucleotide sequence: TGTGCCAGCAGTGCCGACTGGAGCTCCTACGAGCAGTACTTC. Protein product: CASSADWSSYEQYF.

The chain uses TRBV6-5 and TRBJ1-1; tentatively, D is TRBD1 (6 bases). Germline CDR1 and CDR2: MNHEY and SVGAGI. The CDR3 loop spans 15 amino acids. V was shortened by 2 bases and J by 0 bases, with 10 bases between the two germline ends. The CDR3 DNA reads TGTGCCAGCAGTTACACCAGGGGAATGAACACTGAAGCTTTCTTT. Translation gives CASSYTRGMNTEAFF.

The table lists this clone with a count of one. The chain has TRBV7-8 and TRBJ2-2; D remains ambiguous. The germline CDR1 and CDR2 sequences are SGHVS and FQNEAQ. The CDR3 is 16 amino acids. Trimming shortened V by 5 bases and J by 0 bases, and 13 bases separated the two germline ends. CDR3 region: CASSRGGGTNTGELFF. CDR3 coding DNA: TGTGCCAGCAGCCGAGGTGGTGGTACGAACACCGGGGAGCTGTTTTTT. Complete variable domain (other parts from reference TRBV7-8 and TRBJ2-2): GAGVSQSPRYKVAKRGQDVALRCDPISGHVSLFWYQQALGQGPEFLTYFQNEAQLDKSGLPSDRFFAERPEGSVSTLKIQRTQQEDSAVYLCASSRGGGTNTGELFFGEGSRLTVL.